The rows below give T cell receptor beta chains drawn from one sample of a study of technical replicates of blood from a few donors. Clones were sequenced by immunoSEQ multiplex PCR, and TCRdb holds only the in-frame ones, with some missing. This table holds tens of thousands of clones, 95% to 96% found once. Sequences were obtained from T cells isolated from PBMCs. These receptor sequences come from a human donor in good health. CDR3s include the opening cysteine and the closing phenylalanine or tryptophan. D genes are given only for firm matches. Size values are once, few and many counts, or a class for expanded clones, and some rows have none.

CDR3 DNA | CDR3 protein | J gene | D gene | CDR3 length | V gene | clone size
TGTGCTAGTGGTTTGGTACTAAGCGGGAGGCACAATGAGCAGTTCTTC | CASGLVLSGRHNEQFF | TRBJ2-1 | TRBD2 | 16 | TRBV12-5 | -
TGTGCCAGCAGCTTCCTTAGCGGGAGAAACTACAATGAGCAGTTCTTC | CASSFLSGRNYNEQFF | TRBJ2-1 | TRBD2 | 16 | TRBV7-9 | -
TGTGCCAGCAGCTTTCTTTTATCCCAGGGCAGATCACCCCTCCACTTT | CASSFLLSQGRSPLHF | TRBJ1-6 | - | 16 | TRBV7-8 | -
TGTGCCATCAGTGCAGACAATGAGCAGTTCTTC | CAISADNEQFF | TRBJ2-1 | - | 11 | TRBV10-3 | few
TGCGCCAGCAGCGCCTTGGGGGCCACAGATACGCAGTATTTT | CASSALGATDTQYF | TRBJ2-3 | - | 14 | TRBV5-1 | -
TGTGCCCACCTGTTGGTAGGGAGCGACGAGCAGTACTTC | CAHLLVGSDEQYF | TRBJ2-7 | - | 13 | TRBV19 | -
TGTGCCAGCAGCCGGGGGAGCCAAGAGACCCAGTACTTC | CASSRGSQETQYF | TRBJ2-5 | - | 13 | TRBV7-3 | -
TGTGCCAGCAGTGAAAGGACTGGAGGATATGAGCAGTTCTTC | CASSERTGGYEQFF | TRBJ2-1 | - | 14 | TRBV6-1 | once
TGTGCCAGCAGCGACGGGGGACTAGCGGGATTAGAGACCCAGTACTTC | CASSDGGLAGLETQYF | TRBJ2-5 | TRBD2 | 16 | TRBV9 | -
TGTGCCAGCAGCCAACGGGATTGGGATGGCTACACCTTC | CASSQRDWDGYTF | TRBJ1-2 | - | 13 | TRBV14 | -
TGTGCCAGTAGTCTACAGGGGGCGAGTACTGAAGCTTTCTTT | CASSLQGASTEAFF | TRBJ1-1 | TRBD1 | 14 | TRBV19 | -
TGTGCCAGCAGCGTAGCGGGGGGGGGCACAGATACGCAGTATTTT | CASSVAGGGTDTQYF | TRBJ2-3 | TRBD2 | 15 | TRBV9 | -
TGTGCCAGCAGCTCCGGCCCCCGCGGACCCGGGGGTCTCGGGCAGCCCCAGCATTTT | CASSSGPRGPGGLGQPQHF | TRBJ1-5 | - | 19 | TRBV7-9 | -
TGTGCCAGCAGTTTAGCCGGGAGACCCTACGAGCAGTACTTC | CASSLAGRPYEQYF | TRBJ2-7 | - | 14 | TRBV28 | -
TGTGCCAGCAGCGTCGGGACAGGGGCCACAGATACGCAGTATTTT | CASSVGTGATDTQYF | TRBJ2-3 | TRBD1 | 15 | TRBV9 | -
TGTGCCACCAGCTCCCAGGCAGGCCGCTCTGGAAACACCATATATTTT | CATSSQAGRSGNTIYF | TRBJ1-3 | - | 16 | TRBV15 | -
TGTGCCAGCAGCACACTGACTAGCGGGGGGGCGAACACCGGGGAGCTGTTTTTT | CASSTLTSGGANTGELFF | TRBJ2-2 | TRBD2 | 18 | TRBV7-6 | -
TGTGCCAGCAGTGAATGGACAGGGATGAACACTGAAGCTTTCTTT | CASSEWTGMNTEAFF | TRBJ1-1 | TRBD1 | 15 | TRBV6-1 | once
TGTGCCAGCAGCGTAGCGCTAGCGGGGGGCAATGAGCAGTTCTTC | CASSVALAGGNEQFF | TRBJ2-1 | TRBD2 | 15 | TRBV9 | -
TGCGCCAGCAGTATCTCCGGGGGCTATGGCTACACCTTC | CASSISGGYGYTF | TRBJ1-2 | - | 13 | TRBV10-2 | -
TGTGCCAGCAGTCTCCGGGACAGATTTAATGAAAAACTGTTTTTT | CASSLRDRFNEKLFF | TRBJ1-4 | TRBD1 | 15 | TRBV27 | -
TGTGCCAGCAGCCTTGACAGGGGGCGTGACTATGGCTACACCTTC | CASSLDRGRDYGYTF | TRBJ1-2 | TRBD1 | 15 | TRBV5-4 | -
TGTGCCAGCAGCTCGTCGCAGGGGAGTTATGGGGCCAACGTCCTGACTTTC | CASSSSQGSYGANVLTF | TRBJ2-6 | - | 17 | TRBV5-6 | -
TGTGCCAGTATGGAGAGGTATAACTATGGCTACACCTTC | CASMERYNYGYTF | TRBJ1-2 | - | 13 | TRBV19 | -
TGCAGCGTTGTACCCCAGGGGGGTGGAAACACCATATATTTT | CSVVPQGGGNTIYF | TRBJ1-3 | TRBD1 | 14 | TRBV29-1 | -
TGTGCCAGCAGCCTGGACAGCGGGGGGGAGACCCAGTACTTC | CASSLDSGGETQYF | TRBJ2-5 | TRBD2 | 14 | TRBV2 | -
TGCGCCAGCAGCTTCAGGTCCTCCTATGGCTACACCTTC | CASSFRSSYGYTF | TRBJ1-2 | - | 13 | TRBV5-1 | once
TGTGCCAGCAGTCACTCTGGAGGGGGGGGCACCGGGGAGCTGTTTTTT | CASSHSGGGGTGELFF | TRBJ2-2 | - | 16 | TRBV27 | -
TGCGCCAGCAGCTTGGCAGGACTAGCGGGGGCAGATACGCAGTATTTT | CASSLAGLAGADTQYF | TRBJ2-3 | TRBD2 | 16 | TRBV5-1 | -
TGTGCCTGGAACCGGGGGGCTGGAAACACCATATATTTT | CAWNRGAGNTIYF | TRBJ1-3 | - | 13 | TRBV30 | -
TGTGCCAGCAGTGAGGGCAGAGCTAACTATGGCTACACCTTC | CASSEGRANYGYTF | TRBJ1-2 | - | 14 | TRBV2 | -
TGTGCCAGTAATAGTCAGGGGTACAATGAGCAGTTCTTC | CASNSQGYNEQFF | TRBJ2-1 | - | 13 | TRBV5-6 | -
TGCGCCAGCAGCCACCATACGACGGACTTATCTGGGGAGACCCAGTACTTC | CASSHHTTDLSGETQYF | TRBJ2-5 | - | 17 | TRBV4-1 | -
TGTGCCAGCAGACCCGTACAGGGGGCAATTTACGAGCAGTACTTC | CASRPVQGAIYEQYF | TRBJ2-7 | TRBD1 | 15 | TRBV7-9 | -
TGTGCTAGTGGTTTGAGAGACACGGTAATAGGAGCTTTCTTT | CASGLRDTVIGAFF | TRBJ1-1 | - | 14 | TRBV12-5 | -
TGTGCCAGCAGCTTAGGGGAGACACTTAATGAAAAACTGTTTTTT | CASSLGETLNEKLFF | TRBJ1-4 | - | 15 | TRBV7-9 | once
TGTGCCATCTGGACAGAGGCCTACGAGCAGTACTTC | CAIWTEAYEQYF | TRBJ2-7 | - | 12 | TRBV6-1 | -
TGTGCCAGCAGCTTACTGGGGGCGGGAGGGAGGGCTTACGAGCAGTACTTC | CASSLLGAGGRAYEQYF | TRBJ2-7 | TRBD2 | 17 | TRBV7-8 | -
TGTGCCAGCCGGACTAGCGGGGTACTAGATACGCAGTATTTT | CASRTSGVLDTQYF | TRBJ2-3 | TRBD2 | 14 | TRBV6-5 | -
TGTGCCAGCAGTCGGACAGGGAGGGCCACCGGGGAGCTGTTTTTT | CASSRTGRATGELFF | TRBJ2-2 | - | 15 | TRBV2 | -
TGTGCCAGCAGCCAACAGACTAGCGGGGGGTTAGATACGCAGTATTTT | CASSQQTSGGLDTQYF | TRBJ2-3 | TRBD2 | 16 | TRBV4-2 | few
TGCGCCAGCAGCTCCGCTAGCGATAGCTCCTACGAGCAGTACTTC | CASSSASDSSYEQYF | TRBJ2-7 | - | 15 | TRBV4-1 | once
TGTGCCAGCAGCACTAAATACAGGTACACTGAAGCTTTCTTT | CASSTKYRYTEAFF | TRBJ1-1 | - | 14 | TRBV28 | -
TGTGCCAGCAAGGTGGAGCAGCGGGAGTGTCGCGAGCAGTACTTC | CASKVEQRECREQYF | TRBJ2-7 | TRBD2 | 15 | TRBV6-4 | -
TGCGCCAGCAGCGAAGTTTGGAGGGGGCCAACCAATGAGCAGTTCTTC | CASSEVWRGPTNEQFF | TRBJ2-1 | - | 16 | TRBV5-1 | -
TGTGCCAGCAGTTCGACAGGGTCCACAGATACGCAGTATTTT | CASSSTGSTDTQYF | TRBJ2-3 | TRBD1 | 14 | TRBV6-5 | -
TGTGCCAGCAATCACCCCAGCCAGGGCGGCGAGACCCAGTACTTC | CASNHPSQGGETQYF | TRBJ2-5 | - | 15 | TRBV28 | -